This paragraph covers one T cell receptor (beta chain) sequence. Its target antigen remains unknown. No base quality values were provided; no much bigger clone lies one nucleotide off. TCRbeta CDR3 regions were amplified from genomic DNA by means of the immunoSEQ Assay, a bias-controlled multiplex PCR. In the original analysis: Nucleated cell counts per sample were estimated from amplification of reference gene primers within the assay. Sequence reads were collapsed and filtered to measure the absolute abundance of every unique TCRbeta CDR3 rearrangement. For each sample, productive Simpson clonality was calculated as the square root of Simpson's diversity index across productive rearrangements. This immuneACCESS table, as held by TCRdb, lists in-frame sequences with V and J called but not all clones. Of the missing ones, under half trace to an unresolved V gene in checked studies; the others have no known cause. V and J calls and clone size are given by that table; D and trimming were obtained from the DNA. Recorded for this sample are under 70,000 clones; more than 80% of them occurred a single time. Jointly, the top ten make up roughly 15% of the sample.

This sample stems from a study of blood T cell repertoires in COVID-19 (dated by TCRdb to about 2020). The study in broad terms: The collaborator samples originated in the United States, Italy and Spain and spanned the acute and convalescent phases of COVID-19. The prospective study material was composed of cDNA or gDNA derived from T cells, B-cell-depleted T cells, or PBMCs. Deeply sampled blood TCRbeta repertoires from subjects exposed to, actively infected with, or recovered from COVID-19 were included in the dataset. The repertoires were released in a freely available public database meant as a resource for research on the immune response to SARS-CoV-2. The samples were drawn from two sources: the first 160 participants of the ongoing ImmuneRACE study, and 1,254 subjects contributed by 6 global collaborators. Sample metadata almost always included a de-identified subject ID, COVID-19 status, age in years and sex. Where HLA class I and class II types were available, the types were taken from metadata supplied by the sample provider, not from assay-based typing.

CDR1 MDHEN and CDR2 SYDVKM are derived from the germline V gene. CDR3 length: 16 amino acids, cysteine to phenylalanine. Only the CDR3 portion is preserved as DNA: 48 bases, with reading frame beginning at the first base. The trim is 5 bases for V and 5 bases for J, with a gap of 22 bases between the germline ends. Each collaborating institution followed its own protocols to collect whole blood in K2EDTA tubes. For TCRbeta analysis, collaborators shipped samples in one of three forms: frozen whole blood, isolated PBMCs, or DNA extracted from either of those sample types. General findings and caveats noted by the study authors: Clinical and demographic metadata were provided uncurated, with the amount varying by source and participant.

Sequencing input: peripheral blood. The TCR sequence derives from a man older than 75 with acute or convalescent COVID-19. This sequence uses TRBV28 and TRBJ2-7; a weak D assignment points to TRBD2 (5 bases agree). The nucleotides are TGTGCCAGCAGTCACGGTAGGACTTCCCGGTGGGACGAGCAGTACTTC. The translation is CASSHGRTSRWDEQYF.